This T cell receptor beta chain derives from a study of OX40 agonist ivuxolimab in advanced cancers. Study-wide context: Past anti-PD-1, anti-PD-L1 or anti-CTLA-4 therapy was accepted, and 35% to 45% had received some. General study findings and limits: Averaged across samples, CD8+ T cells carried more expanded clones than CD4+ did. Among some nonresponders, normalized T-cell clonal expansion was also low.

The method was immunoSEQ multiplex PCR; TCRdb's version includes in-frame clones alone and lacks a portion of them. The sample carries approximately 39,000 clones, 88% recorded once. Blood was sampled at baseline, cycle 4 day 1, and cycle 7 day 1. Points on this clone: Its target is not known.

V dropped 1 base and J dropped 5; count of bases not matched to a gene: 4. The CDR3 sequence is 15 residues long. CDR1 is SGHVS and CDR2 is FQNEAQ in the germline V gene. The source of this sequence is an adult with an advanced solid tumor such as melanoma, head and neck, liver or kidney cancer. The sequencing here drew on CD4+ or CD8+ T cells sorted from blood, taken in a trial of the OX40 agonist ivuxolimab. The J gene is TRBJ1-4, the V gene TRBV7-8; 7 bases line up with TRBD1. The CDR3: CASSLGQQGNEKLFF. The CDR3 region has the DNA TGTGCCAGCAGCTTAGGTCAACAGGGGAATGAAAAACTGTTTTTT.